The 10 T cell receptor beta chains below all came from one sample that was sequenced in a study of Graves' ophthalmopathy and Graves' hyperthyroidism (dated by TCRdb to 2017 to 2018). Instrument used: Illumina HiSeq 2000. TCR beta CDR3 regions were amplified from RNA transcripts for repertoire sequencing. The first round of RT-PCR was done with HTBI primers and the Qiagen OneStep RT-PCR kit, and was followed by a second round of multiplex PCR, then size selection and purification. TCRdb's own reprocessing of the public reads used fastp at Q25 and MiXCR and kept productive beta chains. Rows are unified per CDR3 protein, each entry keeping the most common DNA and genes. A total of over a million distinct CDR3 sequences appear in this sample, roughly 35% of them only once. Clones ranked in the top ten supply around 10% of the sample. Sequencing was done on a sample of peripheral blood or thyroid tissue (not recorded which). These receptors were collected from an adult man with Graves' hyperthyroidism.

This clonotype has ten or more counts. The V and J genes are TRBV25-1 and TRBJ1-1; D is unresolved. Germline CDR1 reads MGHDK; CDR2 reads SYGVNS. CDR3 length equals 10 residues. The ends were cut back, 8 bases at V and 11 bases at J, with 12 bases in the middle. The CDR3 loop is CASPPPGAFF. The CDR3 DNA reads as TGTGCCAGCCCCCCCCCGGGGGCTTTCTTT.

This clonotype was counted ten times or more. The chain combines TRBV2 with TRBJ1-5, with 7 bases that match TRBD1. Germline V CDR1 and CDR2: SNHLY, FYNNEI. This CDR3 region has 15 residues. V trimming: 7 bases; J trimming: 3 bases; junction bases outside the gene matches: 9. DNA for the CDR3: TGTGCCAGCAAGGTGGGGACAGTTGACAATCAGCCCCAGCATTTT. Translated: CASKVGTVDNQPQHF.

This clonotype was seen a few times. The junction differs from germline at one of its ends, possibly a read error. This rearrangement joins TRBV10-2 to TRBJ2-7, with 10 bases lining up with TRBD2. The germline gives CDR1 WSHSY, CDR2 SAAADI. CDR3 size: 14 residues. This chain's CDR3 is CASRVAGGGYEQYF. The CDR3 coding sequence is TGTGCCAGCAGAGTAGCGGGAGGCGGCTACGAGCAGTACTTC.

This clonotype was seen ten or more times. The gene calls are TRBV10-3 and TRBJ1-5; 7 nucleotides match TRBD1. The germline gives CDR1 ENHRY, CDR2 SYGVKD. The CDR3 runs 15 residues. The V and J ends lost 10 bases and 4 bases, in that order; junction bases with no gene match: 13. The CDR3 here is CASKTGSGGNQPQHF. CDR3 DNA: TGTGCCAGCAAGACAGGGAGTGGGGGAAATCAGCCCCAGCATTTT.

This clonotype was picked up a small number of times. The chain couples TRBV19 to TRBJ1-1, with 12 bases lining up with TRBD1. The J segment lost 7 bases and the V segment lost 3 bases, leaving 6 bases of the junction unmatched. Looked up from germline, CDR1 is LNHDA and CDR2 is SQIVND (reference sequence). The CDR3 is 15 residues long. In DNA, the CDR3 is TGTGCCAGTAGTATTTGGGACAGGGGGCTCGGTGAAGCTTTCTTT. Its translation is CASSIWDRGLGEAFF.

The chain recombines TRBV20-1 with TRBJ1-5; D might be TRBD1 (5 bases). The CDR3 sequence is 15 residues long. Looked up from germline, CDR1 is DFQATT and CDR2 is SNEGSKA (reference sequence). V lost 6 bases, J lost 1 base, and 16 bases lay in between. The CDR3 DNA reads TGCAGTGCCAGCAGCCAATCAGGGAGCAATCAGCCCCAGCATTTT. It yields the protein CSASSQSGSNQPQHF.

The sample holds many counts of this clonotype. This rearrangement joins TRBV4-3 to TRBJ1-1; D is uncertain. Germline CDR1 LGHNA, CDR2 YSLEER. This CDR3 comprises 15 residues. V lost 0 bases to trimming and J lost 12 bases, with 20 bases between them. CDR3 sequence (DNA): TGCGCCAGCAGCCAAGATGACGGCCTTTCCGGGGATCCTTTCTTT. It translates to CASSQDDGLSGDPFF.

Ten or more counts support this clonotype. The chain combines TRBV13 with TRBJ2-7, with D unresolved. V gave up 3 bases and J gave up 1 base, with 7 bases separating them. CDR3 length: 13 amino acids. The germline V gene has CDR1 PRHDT and CDR2 FYEKMQ (reference sequence). The CDR3 is CASSLHGSYEQYF. The CDR3 region has the DNA TGTGCCAGCAGCTTGCACGGGTCCTACGAGCAGTACTTC.

This clonotype was detected only a few times. The rearrangement joins TRBV20-1 to TRBJ2-5; D is unresolved. The CDR3 contains 10 residues. V lost 7 bases and J lost 2, with 5 bases in between. The germline V gene encodes CDR1 DFQATT and CDR2 SNEGSKA (reference sequence). The CDR3 is CSGQQETQYF. The CDR3 region has the DNA TGCAGTGGGCAGCAAGAGACCCAGTACTTC.

Regarding this clonotype: It may be a read error: a sequence one base away is much more abundant. The rearrangement links TRBV2 to TRBJ1-4; tentative D call: TRBD1 (5 bases). Germline loops: CDR1 SNHLY, CDR2 FYNNEI. Trimming pared 5 bases from V and 0 bases from J, leaving 13 bases between. This CDR3 contains 16 residues. The DNA of the CDR3 is TGTGCCAGCAGTCAGGGACTCCCCGCAACTAATGAAAAACTGTTTTTT. Translated, it gives CASSQGLPATNEKLFF. Variable domain in full (rest from reference TRBV2 and TRBJ1-4): EPEVTQTPSHQVTQMGQEVILRCVPISNHLYFYWYRQILGQKVEFLVSFYNNEISEKSEIFDDQFSVERPDGSNFTLKIRSTKLEDSAMYFCASSQGLPATNEKLFFGSGTQLSVL.